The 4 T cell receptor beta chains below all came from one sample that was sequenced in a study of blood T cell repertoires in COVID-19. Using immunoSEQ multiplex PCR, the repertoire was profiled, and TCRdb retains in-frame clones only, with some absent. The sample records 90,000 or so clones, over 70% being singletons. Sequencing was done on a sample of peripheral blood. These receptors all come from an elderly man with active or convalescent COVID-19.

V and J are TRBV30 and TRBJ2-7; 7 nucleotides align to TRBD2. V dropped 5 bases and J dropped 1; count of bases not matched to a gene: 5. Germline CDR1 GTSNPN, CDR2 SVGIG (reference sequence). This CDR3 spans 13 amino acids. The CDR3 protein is CAWGAGGSYEQYF. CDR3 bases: TGTGCCTGGGGGGCCGGGGGGTCCTACGAGCAGTACTTC.

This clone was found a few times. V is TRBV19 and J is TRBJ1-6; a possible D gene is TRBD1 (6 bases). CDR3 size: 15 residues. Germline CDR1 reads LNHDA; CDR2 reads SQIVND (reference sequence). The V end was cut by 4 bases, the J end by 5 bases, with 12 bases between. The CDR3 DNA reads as TGTGCCAGTAGTAGCCGGACAGTGGATAATTCACCCCTCCACTTT. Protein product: CASSSRTVDNSPLHF.

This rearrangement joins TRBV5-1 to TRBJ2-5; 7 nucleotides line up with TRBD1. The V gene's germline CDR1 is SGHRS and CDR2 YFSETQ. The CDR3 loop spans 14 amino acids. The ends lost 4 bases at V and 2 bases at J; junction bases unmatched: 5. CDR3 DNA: TGCGCCAGCAGCCTCGGGACAGTTCAAGAGACCCAGTACTTC. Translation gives CASSLGTVQETQYF. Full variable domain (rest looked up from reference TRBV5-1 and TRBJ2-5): KAGVTQTPRYLIKTRGQQVTLSCSPISGHRSVSWYQQTPGQGLQFLFEYFSETQRNKGNFPGRFSGRQFSNSRSEMNVSTLELGDSALYLCASSLGTVQETQYFGPGTRLLVL.

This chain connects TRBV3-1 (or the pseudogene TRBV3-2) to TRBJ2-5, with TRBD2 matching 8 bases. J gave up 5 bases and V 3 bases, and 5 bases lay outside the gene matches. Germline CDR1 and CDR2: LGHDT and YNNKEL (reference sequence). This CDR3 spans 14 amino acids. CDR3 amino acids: CASSHQSGGETQYF. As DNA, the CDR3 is TGTGCCAGCAGCCACCAAAGCGGGGGCGAGACCCAGTACTTC.